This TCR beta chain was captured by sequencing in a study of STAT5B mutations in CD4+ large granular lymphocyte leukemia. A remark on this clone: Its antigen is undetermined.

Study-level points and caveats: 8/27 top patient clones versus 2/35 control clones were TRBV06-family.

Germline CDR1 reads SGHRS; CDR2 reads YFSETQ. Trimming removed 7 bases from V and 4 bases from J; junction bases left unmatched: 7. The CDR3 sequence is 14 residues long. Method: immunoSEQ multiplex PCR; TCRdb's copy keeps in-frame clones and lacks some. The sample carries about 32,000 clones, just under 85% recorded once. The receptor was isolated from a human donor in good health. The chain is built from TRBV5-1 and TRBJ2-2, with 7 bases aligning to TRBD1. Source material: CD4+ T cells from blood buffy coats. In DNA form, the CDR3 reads TGCGCCAGCGAAACAGGGGTCAGCACCGGGGAGCTGTTTTTT. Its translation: CASETGVSTGELFF.